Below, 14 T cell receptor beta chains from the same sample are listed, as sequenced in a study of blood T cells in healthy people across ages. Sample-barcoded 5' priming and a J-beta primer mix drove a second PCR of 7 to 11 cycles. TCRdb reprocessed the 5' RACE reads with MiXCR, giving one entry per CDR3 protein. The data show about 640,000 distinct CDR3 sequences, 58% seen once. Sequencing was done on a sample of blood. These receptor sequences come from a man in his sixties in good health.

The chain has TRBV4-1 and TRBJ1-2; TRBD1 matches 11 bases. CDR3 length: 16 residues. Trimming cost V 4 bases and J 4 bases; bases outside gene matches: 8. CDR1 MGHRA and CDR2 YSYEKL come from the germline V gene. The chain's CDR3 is CASSRDRGAGGYGYTF. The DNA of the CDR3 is TGCGCCAGCAGCCGGGACAGGGGGGCAGGGGGCTATGGCTACACCTTC.

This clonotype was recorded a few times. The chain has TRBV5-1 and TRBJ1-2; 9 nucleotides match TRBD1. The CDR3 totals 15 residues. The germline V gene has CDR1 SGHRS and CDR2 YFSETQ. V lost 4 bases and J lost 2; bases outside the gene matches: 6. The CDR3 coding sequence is TGCGCCAGCAGCCCGTGGACAGGGGACAACTATGGCTACACCTTC. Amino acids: CASSPWTGDNYGYTF. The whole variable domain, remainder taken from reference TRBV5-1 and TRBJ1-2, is KAGVTQTPRYLIKTRGQQVTLSCSPISGHRSVSWYQQTPGQGLQFLFEYFSETQRNKGNFPGRFSGRQFSNSRSEMNVSTLELGDSALYLCASSPWTGDNYGYTFGSGTRLTVV.

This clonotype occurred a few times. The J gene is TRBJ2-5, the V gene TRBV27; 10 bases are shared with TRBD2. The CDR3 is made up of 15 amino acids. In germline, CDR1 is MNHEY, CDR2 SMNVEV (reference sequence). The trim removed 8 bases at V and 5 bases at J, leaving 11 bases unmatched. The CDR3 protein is CASGQGLAGVETQYF. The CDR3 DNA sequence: TGTGCCAGCGGTCAGGGGCTAGCGGGGGTGGAGACCCAGTACTTC.

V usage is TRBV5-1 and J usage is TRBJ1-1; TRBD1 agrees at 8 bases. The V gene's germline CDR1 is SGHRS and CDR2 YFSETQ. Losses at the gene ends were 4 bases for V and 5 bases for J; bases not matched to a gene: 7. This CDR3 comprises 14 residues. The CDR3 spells CASSTDREETEAFF. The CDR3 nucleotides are TGCGCCAGCAGCACGGACAGGGAAGAGACTGAAGCTTTCTTT.

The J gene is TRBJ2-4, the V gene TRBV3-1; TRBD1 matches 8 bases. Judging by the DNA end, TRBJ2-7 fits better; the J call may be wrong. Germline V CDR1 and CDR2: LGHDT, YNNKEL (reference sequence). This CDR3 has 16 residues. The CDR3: CASSASDRGIRYEQYF. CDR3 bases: TGTGCCAGCAGCGCATCCGACAGGGGTATTCGGTACGAGCAGTACTTC.

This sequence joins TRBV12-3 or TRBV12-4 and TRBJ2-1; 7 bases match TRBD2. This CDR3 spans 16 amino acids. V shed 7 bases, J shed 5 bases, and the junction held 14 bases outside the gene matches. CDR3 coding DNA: TGTGCCAGCACCCGAGAAGTGGGGGGGGTTAACAATGAGCAGTTCTTC. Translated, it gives CASTREVGGVNNEQFF.

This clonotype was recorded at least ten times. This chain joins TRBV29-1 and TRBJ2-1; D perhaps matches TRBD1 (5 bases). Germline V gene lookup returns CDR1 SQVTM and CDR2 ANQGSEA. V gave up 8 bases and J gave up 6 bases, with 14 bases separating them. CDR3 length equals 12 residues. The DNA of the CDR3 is TGCAGCCGGGCAGGGCCGGGCAATGAGCAGTTCTTC. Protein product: CSRAGPGNEQFF.

This chain's CDR3 is CSVEGTGEGGETQYF. CDR3 sequence (DNA): TGCAGCGTTGAAGGGACAGGGGAGGGGGGAGAGACCCAGTACTTC. The chain uses TRBV29-1 and TRBJ2-5, with 9 bases identical to TRBD1. Germline values: CDR1 SQVTM, CDR2 ANQGSEA. V was pared by 1 base and J by 4 bases, with 7 bases of the junction left unmatched. The CDR3 length is 15 residues.

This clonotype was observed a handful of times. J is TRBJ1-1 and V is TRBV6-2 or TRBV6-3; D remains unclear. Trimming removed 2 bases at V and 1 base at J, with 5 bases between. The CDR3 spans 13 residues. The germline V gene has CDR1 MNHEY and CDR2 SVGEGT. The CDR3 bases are TGTGCCAGCAGTTACCGGGGGAACACTGAAGCTTTCTTT. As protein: CASSYRGNTEAFF.

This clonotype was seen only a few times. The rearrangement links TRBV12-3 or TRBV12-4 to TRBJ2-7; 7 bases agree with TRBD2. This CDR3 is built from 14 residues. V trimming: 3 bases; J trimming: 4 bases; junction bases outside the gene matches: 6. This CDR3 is CASSLLAAYYEQYF. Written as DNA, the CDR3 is TGTGCCAGCAGTTTGCTAGCGGCGTATTACGAGCAGTACTTC.

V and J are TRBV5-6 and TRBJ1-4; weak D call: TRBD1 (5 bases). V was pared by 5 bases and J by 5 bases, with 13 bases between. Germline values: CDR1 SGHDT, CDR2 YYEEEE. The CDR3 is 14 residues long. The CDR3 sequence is CASRQEGRNEKLFF. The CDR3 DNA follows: TGTGCCAGCAGACAGGAAGGGAGGAATGAAAAACTGTTTTTT.

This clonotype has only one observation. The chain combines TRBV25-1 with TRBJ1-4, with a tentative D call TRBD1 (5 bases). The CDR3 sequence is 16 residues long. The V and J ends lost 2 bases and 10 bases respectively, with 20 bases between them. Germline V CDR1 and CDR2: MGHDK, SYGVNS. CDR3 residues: CASSETSGPITGKLFF. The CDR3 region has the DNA TGTGCCAGCAGTGAAACCTCGGGGCCGATTACCGGAAAACTGTTTTTT.

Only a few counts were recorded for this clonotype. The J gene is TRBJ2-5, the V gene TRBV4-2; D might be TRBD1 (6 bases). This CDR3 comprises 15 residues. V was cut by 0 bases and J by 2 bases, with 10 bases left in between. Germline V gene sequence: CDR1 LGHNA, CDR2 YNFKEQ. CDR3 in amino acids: CASSQDQGRQETQYF. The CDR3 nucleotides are TGTGCCAGCAGCCAAGATCAGGGGCGGCAAGAGACCCAGTACTTC.

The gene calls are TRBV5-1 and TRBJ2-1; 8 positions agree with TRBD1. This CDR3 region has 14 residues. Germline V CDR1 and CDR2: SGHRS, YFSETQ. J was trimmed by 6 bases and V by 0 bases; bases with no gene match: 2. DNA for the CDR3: TGCGCCAGCAGCTTGGAGACAGGGGTCAATGAGCAGTTCTTC. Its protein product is CASSLETGVNEQFF.